Described below is a single T cell receptor (beta chain) sequence and its context. CDR1 is LNHDA, CDR2 SQIVND, per germline (reference sequence). V was trimmed by 1 base and J by 0 bases, leaving 10 bases between them. The CDR3 runs 15 residues. The sample is drawn from a study of blood T cell repertoires in COVID-19. Study overall: Sample material is recorded as cDNA or gDNA derived from T cells, B-cell-depleted T cells, or PBMCs.

Authors' data handling: Amplification of reference gene primers was used by the study to estimate nucleated cell counts. Method: immunoSEQ multiplex PCR; TCRdb's copy keeps in-frame clones and lacks some. V and J calls and clone size are as listed in that table; D and trimming were resolved from the DNA. The sample lists about 200,000 clones, 88% seen once, with 1.5% to 2% in the top ten. The rearrangement uses TRBV19 and TRBJ2-7, with D unclear. The TCR comes from a man between 18 and 29 years old with active or convalescent COVID-19. The source material was peripheral blood. CDR3 sequence (DNA): TGTGCCAGTAGTATAGGAACACCAAACTCCTACGAGCAGTACTTC. Protein product: CASSIGTPNSYEQYF. The variable domain in full, with the rest retrieved from reference TRBV19 and TRBJ2-7, is DGGITQSPKYLFRKEGQNVTLSCEQNLNHDAMYWYRQDPGQGLRLIYYSQIVNDFQKGDIAEGYSVSREKKESFPLTVTSAQKNPTAFYLCASSIGTPNSYEQYFGPGTRLTVT.